Below, 25 T cell receptor beta chains from the same sample are listed, as sequenced in a study of human T cells and chemical hapten exposure. TCRdb re-analysed the RACE reads in MiXCR, keeping a single row per CDR3 protein. The sample records about 77,000 distinct CDR3 sequences, 8.5% to 10% being singletons. The time point: healthy volunteer bleed at 6 weeks. The authors' total RNA extraction used unfractionated whole blood. The sequencing input was whole blood. The origin of the receptors is a female donor in good health. Some clones in this sample may be carry-over from other donors' samples.

The chain has TRBV27 and TRBJ2-2; D might be TRBD1 (5 bases). This CDR3 contains 17 residues. The germline V gene has CDR1 MNHEY and CDR2 SMNVEV (reference sequence). V lost 6 bases and J lost 0, with 17 bases in between. CDR3 region: CASSTLIRTTNTGELFF. Written as DNA, the CDR3 is TGTGCCAGCAGCACTCTGATACGGACAACGAACACCGGGGAGCTGTTTTTT.

Many counts were recorded for this clonotype. This rearrangement joins TRBV2 to TRBJ2-6; D uncertain. V shed 6 bases and J shed 0 bases, with 6 bases lying between them. The CDR3 runs to 14 residues. Per the germline V gene, CDR1 is SNHLY and CDR2 is FYNNEI. The CDR3 loop is CASSLNSGANVLTF. The CDR3 DNA follows: TGTGCCAGCAGCTTAAACTCTGGGGCCAACGTCCTGACTTTC.

The gene calls are TRBV20-1 and TRBJ1-5, with TRBD1 matching 8 bases. The CDR3 length is 13 residues. The germline gives CDR1 DFQATT, CDR2 SNEGSKA (reference sequence). V dropped 7 bases and J dropped 9; count of bases not matched to a gene: 11. This CDR3 is CSVDPQGTGPQHF. CDR3 coding DNA: TGCAGTGTCGACCCTCAGGGGACAGGGCCCCAGCATTTT.

This clonotype turned up a few times. CDR3 in DNA: TGCGCCAGCAGCAGGGGACAAGACACAGATACGCAGTATTTT. This gives the protein CASSRGQDTDTQYF. The rearrangement uses TRBV5-1 and TRBJ2-3, with TRBD1 as a possible D gene (6 bases). Germline values: CDR1 SGHRS, CDR2 YFSETQ. V shed 4 bases and J shed 2 bases, with 11 bases lying between them. This CDR3 comprises 14 residues.

Only a few counts were recorded for this clonotype. The chain carries TRBV12-3 or TRBV12-4 and TRBJ2-1; D remains ambiguous. Between the trimmed V and J ends, which lost 3 bases and 12 bases, there was a span of 15 bases. The CDR3 is 13 amino acids. CDR3 protein: CASSFLSILGQFF. CDR3 DNA sequence: TGTGCCAGCAGTTTCCTTTCGATTTTGGGGCAGTTCTTC.

This clonotype was recorded a few times. This chain joins TRBV29-1 and TRBJ1-2; D unresolved. V was cut by 3 bases and J by 4 bases, with 15 bases left in between. The length of the CDR3 is 14 residues. The germline gives CDR1 SQVTM, CDR2 ANQGSEA. CDR3 protein: CSVEWPVGSYGYTF. Written as DNA, the CDR3 is TGCAGCGTTGAGTGGCCGGTGGGTAGCTATGGCTACACCTTC.

The table lists this clonotype with a few counts. This chain links TRBV5-6 with TRBJ1-1; D remains ambiguous. The CDR3 is 13 residues long. Trimming shortened V by 4 bases and J by 0 bases, and 7 bases separated the two germline ends. CDR1 is SGHDT and CDR2 is YYEEEE in the germline V gene. The chain's CDR3 is CASSATVNTEAFF. The CDR3 coding sequence is TGTGCCAGCAGCGCGACCGTGAACACTGAAGCTTTCTTT.

This clonotype was seen a few times. V is TRBV29-1 and J is TRBJ2-5; D is tentatively TRBD1 or TRBD2 (6 bases each). From germline, CDR1 is SQVTM and CDR2 ANQGSEA. CDR3 length: 12 residues. The CDR3 DNA reads TGCGGTGCATCCGGGGGCGAAGAGACCCAGTACTTC. Translated: CGASGGEETQYF.

As regards this clonotype: A much larger clone lies one base from this, so it may be a read error. The gene calls are TRBV3-1 and TRBJ1-5; TRBD1 might be the D (5 bases). Germline V gives CDR1 LGHDT, CDR2 YNNKEL (reference sequence). There are 15 residues in the CDR3. V was cut by 0 bases and J by 4 bases, with 10 bases left in between. The CDR3 region has the DNA TGTGCCAGCAGCCAAGATTGGGCAGGGAATCAGCCCCAGCATTTT. Translated: CASSQDWAGNQPQHF.

This clonotype was seen at least ten times. Written as DNA, the CDR3 is TGTGCCAGCAGCTTGCCGCCCGGTTCCCACTCCTACGAGCAGTACTTC. It translates to CASSLPPGSHSYEQYF. The chain links TRBV3-1 to TRBJ2-7; D is uncertain. Per the germline V gene, CDR1 is LGHDT and CDR2 is YNNKEL (reference sequence). V was clipped by 5 bases and J by 0 bases, with 17 bases between them. The CDR3 contains 16 residues.

This clonotype was counted once. This chain connects TRBV25-1 to TRBJ2-7, with a weak D call TRBD1 (6 bases). CDR3 length: 13 residues. CDR1 is MGHDK and CDR2 is SYGVNS in the germline V gene. The V end lost 8 bases, the J end lost 6 bases, and 17 bases lay between the germline ends. The CDR3 reads CASLGVRGGEQYF. The CDR3 nucleotides are TGTGCCAGCCTCGGGGTCAGAGGGGGCGAGCAGTACTTC.

This chain links TRBV2 with TRBJ2-5; 8 bases agree with TRBD1. After removal of 5 bases from V and 6 bases from J, the junction contained 8 bases not matched to a gene. This CDR3 comprises 14 residues. Germline loops: CDR1 SNHLY, CDR2 FYNNEI. The CDR3 is CASSPGTGSKTQYF. As DNA, the CDR3 is TGTGCCAGCAGTCCCGGGACAGGTTCGAAGACCCAGTACTTC.

This clonotype has only a few counts. J is TRBJ1-1 and V is TRBV7-9; maybe TRBD1 (5 bases). Germline V gene data show CDR1 as SEHNR and CDR2 as FQNEAQ (reference sequence). V gave up 2 bases and J gave up 7 bases, with 11 bases separating them. This CDR3 is built from 13 residues. The CDR3 region has the DNA TGTGCCAGCAGCTTAAGCAGGGAGAGTGAAGCTTTCTTT. This codes for CASSLSRESEAFF.

The chain is built from TRBV20-1 and TRBJ1-2; perhaps TRBD1 as D (5 bases). Germline CDR1 reads DFQATT; CDR2 reads SNEGSKA (reference sequence). The CDR3 contains 13 residues. The ends were cut back, 4 bases at V and 8 bases at J, with 17 bases in the middle. The CDR3 loop reads CSANRLGGEGYTF. For the CDR3, the DNA is TGCAGTGCTAACCGACTGGGGGGTGAAGGCTACACCTTC.

This clonotype showed up many times. The chain couples TRBV6-5 to TRBJ2-2; TRBD1 matches at 7 bases. The germline V gene encodes CDR1 MNHEY and CDR2 SVGAGI. V lost 6 bases to trimming and J lost 4 bases; unmatched junction nucleotides: 2. The CDR3 totals 13 residues. For the CDR3, the DNA is TGTGCCAGCAGAAGACAGGGCACCGGGGAGCTGTTTTTT. Its protein is CASRRQGTGELFF.

The chain carries TRBV2 and TRBJ1-4; weak D call: TRBD1 (6 bases). The CDR3 contains 15 residues. CDR1 and CDR2 (germline): SNHLY, FYNNEI. V lost 7 bases to trimming and J lost 6 bases, with 18 bases between them. CDR3 sequence (DNA): TGTGCCAGCACTGGAGGGGGGACGGGGTATGAAAAACTGTTTTTT. This gives the protein CASTGGGTGYEKLFF.

About this clonotype: This may arise from a read error, as a much more abundant clone is one base away. V and J are TRBV6-1 and TRBJ2-2; D might be TRBD1 or TRBD2, each matching 5 bases. Trimming removed 5 bases at V and 4 bases at J, with 14 bases between. The CDR3 covers 15 residues. Germline values: CDR1 MNHNS, CDR2 SASEGT. CDR3 sequence: CASSYGTVSTGELFF. The CDR3, as DNA: TGTGCCAGCAGTTACGGGACGGTGAGCACCGGGGAGCTGTTTTTT.

In this sample, this clonotype turned up many times. This rearrangement joins TRBV29-1 to TRBJ2-1, with D maybe TRBD2 (6 bases). Germline V lookup: CDR1 SQVTM, CDR2 ANQGSEA. V was shortened by 7 bases and J by 0 bases, with 10 bases between the two germline ends. The CDR3 extends over 13 amino acids. For the CDR3, the DNA is TGCAGCGGCGCGGGGAGCTCCTACAATGAGCAGTTCTTC. As protein: CSGAGSSYNEQFF.

This clonotype appeared a few times. V and J are TRBV20-1 and TRBJ1-2, with unresolved D. V shed 0 bases and J shed 4 bases, with 15 bases lying between them. Germline CDR1 DFQATT, CDR2 SNEGSKA (reference sequence). The CDR3 has 15 residues. The CDR3 bases are TGCAGTGCTAGAGATCTACGGTCGCTGGGCTATGGCTACACCTTC. This encodes CSARDLRSLGYGYTF.

There are a few counts of this clonotype. The genes are TRBV7-8 and TRBJ2-1, with a tentative D call TRBD1 (5 bases). The CDR3 sequence is 16 residues long. V was pared by 2 bases and J by 1 base, with 12 bases between. Germline loops: CDR1 SGHVS, CDR2 FQNEAQ. CDR3 sequence reads: CASSLSRERSYNEQFF. CDR3 coding DNA: TGTGCCAGCAGCTTATCCAGGGAACGATCCTACAATGAGCAGTTCTTC.

This clonotype was counted only a few times. This chain links TRBV3-1 with TRBJ2-1; 7 bases are shared with TRBD2. Per the germline V gene, CDR1 is LGHDT and CDR2 is YNNKEL (reference sequence). V lost 4 bases and J lost 2; bases outside the gene matches: 8. The CDR3 has 16 amino acids. The DNA of the CDR3 is TGTGCCAGCAGCCGTGGGGGGGTAACTACCTACAATGAGCAGTTCTTC. Protein product: CASSRGGVTTYNEQFF.

This clonotype has a handful of counts. The gene calls are TRBV14 and TRBJ2-3; 8 bases are shared with TRBD1. J lost 1 base, V lost 4 bases, and 7 bases had no gene match. CDR1 and CDR2 from the germline V gene are SGHDN and FVKESK. This CDR3 has 16 residues. In nucleotides, the CDR3 is TGTGCCAGCAGCCTAACCCGGACAGGGCGCACAGATACGCAGTATTTT. The encoded protein is CASSLTRTGRTDTQYF. Looking up the rest from reference TRBV14 and TRBJ2-3 gives the full variable domain: EAGVTQFPSHSVIEKGQTVTLRCDPISGHDNLYWYRRVMGKEIKFLLHFVKESKQDESGMPNNRFLAERTGGTYSTLKVQPAELEDSGVYFCASSLTRTGRTDTQYFGPGTRLTVL.

As to this clonotype: A much larger clone differs by one base, so this may be a read error. CDR3 DNA: TGTTCCAGCGCCGTTCCTTCCTTAATTAGTGGCTACACCTTC. Its protein product is CSSAVPSLISGYTF. The chain joins TRBV5-5 to TRBJ1-2; D gene ambiguous. Germline V CDR1 and CDR2: SGHKS, YYEKEE (reference sequence). The CDR3 spans 14 residues.

This clonotype was found a few times. This sequence joins TRBV6-1 and TRBJ2-3; weak D call: TRBD2 (5 bases). Germline lookup yields CDR1 MNHNS and CDR2 SASEGT. Trimming shortened V by 2 bases and J by 2 bases, and 11 bases separated the two germline ends. CDR3 length: 15 residues. CDR3 nucleotide sequence: TGTGCCAGCAGTGAATATGACGGGAACACAGATACGCAGTATTTT. Translating gives CASSEYDGNTDTQYF.

This sequence joins TRBV4-1 and TRBJ2-2, with D possibly called TRBD1 or TRBD2 (5 bases each). Germline V gives CDR1 MGHRA, CDR2 YSYEKL. The CDR3 is 14 residues long. The V end was cut by 0 bases, the J end by 6 bases, with 8 bases between. CDR3 bases: TGCGCCAGCAGCCAAGATCTGGGACCCGGGGAGCTGTTTTTT. Protein product: CASSQDLGPGELFF.